This TCR beta chain was obtained from a study of sequential checkpoint blockade in melanoma. Across the study: Patients were randomized 1:1 to nivolumab-then-ipilimumab or ipilimumab-then-nivolumab first-line.

The sample holds a few counts of this clone. Its antigen is still unknown. The treatment: randomized to nivolumab then ipilimumab (arm A) or the reverse (arm B). DNA-damaging chemotherapy had not been given to any patient beforehand. This CDR3 comprises 16 residues. The V end lost 6 bases, the J end lost 5 bases, and 22 bases lay between the germline ends. The germline gives CDR1 MNHGY, CDR2 SAAAGT. Method: immunoSEQ multiplex PCR; TCRdb's copy keeps in-frame clones and lacks some. Seen here are some 2,500 clones, roughly 19% observed once, and the top ten hold more than 20%. Study-level points and caveats: Patients with week-13 increases in T-cell fraction and clonality benefited about 30 times more often.

The TCR comes from a human donor with melanoma. This chain links TRBV6-8 with TRBJ2-5; tentatively, D is TRBD2 (6 bases). This specimen was tumor tissue (inferred from file names), taken from a patient given nivolumab and ipilimumab in sequence. CDR3 region: CASSRPFGEVGETQYF. Written as DNA, the CDR3 is TGTGCCAGCAGCCGTCCTTTCGGGGAGGTTGGGGAGACCCAGTACTTC.